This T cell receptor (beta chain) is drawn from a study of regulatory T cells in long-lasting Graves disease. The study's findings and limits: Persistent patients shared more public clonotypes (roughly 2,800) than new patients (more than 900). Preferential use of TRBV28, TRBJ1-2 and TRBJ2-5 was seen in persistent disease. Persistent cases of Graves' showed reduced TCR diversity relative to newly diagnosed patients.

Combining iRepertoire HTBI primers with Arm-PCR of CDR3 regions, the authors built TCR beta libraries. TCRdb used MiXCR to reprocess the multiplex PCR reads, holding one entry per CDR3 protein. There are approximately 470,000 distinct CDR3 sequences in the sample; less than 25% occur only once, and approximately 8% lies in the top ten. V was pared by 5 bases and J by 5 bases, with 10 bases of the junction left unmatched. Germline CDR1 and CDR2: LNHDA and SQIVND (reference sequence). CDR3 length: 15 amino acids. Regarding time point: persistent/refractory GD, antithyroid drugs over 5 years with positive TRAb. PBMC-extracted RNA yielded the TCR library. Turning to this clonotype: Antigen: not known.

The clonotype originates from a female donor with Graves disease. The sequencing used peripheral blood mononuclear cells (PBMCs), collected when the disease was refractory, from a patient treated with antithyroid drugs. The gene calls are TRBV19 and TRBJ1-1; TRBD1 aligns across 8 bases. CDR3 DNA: TGTGCCAGTAGTCCTCCGGACAGGGTATGGACTGAAGCTTTCTTT. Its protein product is CASSPPDRVWTEAFF.